These T cell receptor beta chains were read from a single sample in a study of blood T cell repertoires in COVID-19. Clones were read by immunoSEQ multiplex PCR, and TCRdb kept only the in-frame ones, dropping some. The top ten clones hold about 2.5% of a sample with some 150,000 clones, about 85% of them seen once. Source material: peripheral blood. The receptors derive from a woman in her seventies with acute or convalescent COVID-19. Both conserved end residues are part of each CDR3. Fields, in order: V gene, clone size, D gene, CDR3 length, J gene, CDR3 protein, CDR3 DNA. D genes are given only for firm matches. The listing skips clone size in some rows; elsewhere it reads once, few, many or a size class.

>TRBV2|NA|NA|12|TRBJ1-1
CASSEQGSEAFF
TGTGCCAGCAGTGAGCAGGGCTCTGAAGCTTTCTTT
>TRBV5-1|NA|NA|15|TRBJ1-6
CASSPWRGNDSPLHF
TGCGCCAGCAGCCCATGGAGAGGGAATGATTCACCCCTCCACTTT
>TRBV5-8|once|NA|16|TRBJ1-4
CASAHGAVATNEKLFF
TGTGCCAGCGCTCATGGAGCCGTTGCAACTAATGAAAAACTGTTTTTT
>TRBV6-2/TRBV6-3|NA|TRBD1|17|TRBJ2-1
CASSYLPRQGVYNEQFF
TGTGCCAGCAGTTACCTTCCTAGACAGGGGGTTTACAATGAGCAGTTCTTC
>TRBV28|NA|NA|15|TRBJ1-2
CASRQTAFLFDGYTF
TGTGCCAGCAGACAGACAGCTTTCCTCTTCGATGGCTACACCTTC
>TRBV28|few|NA|12|TRBJ1-2
CASSLLSRGDTF
TGTGCCAGCAGCTTACTAAGTCGGGGGGACACCTTC
>TRBV4-3|NA|NA|15|TRBJ1-2
CASSQDRGGFYGYTF
TGCGCCAGCAGCCAAGATCGGGGGGGCTTCTATGGCTACACCTTC
>TRBV4-1|NA|NA|16|TRBJ2-6
CASSQDSRPGANVLTF
TGCGCCAGCAGCCAAGATTCCCGTCCTGGGGCCAACGTCCTGACTTTC
>TRBV4-1|NA|NA|13|TRBJ1-1
CASSELVNTEAFF
TGCGCCAGCAGTGAACTTGTGAACACTGAAGCTTTCTTT
>TRBV19|once|TRBD1|17|TRBJ1-6
CASSNRDRTPPNSPLHF
TGTGCCAGTAGTAACCGGGACAGGACCCCCCCTAATTCACCCCTCCACTTT
>TRBV6-5|once|NA|12|TRBJ2-7
CASRVASYEQYF
TGTGCCAGCAGGGTGGCCTCCTACGAGCAGTACTTC
>TRBV27|NA|NA|20|TRBJ2-6
CASSITPGLGVRSGANVLTF
TGTGCCAGCAGCATTACTCCGGGACTGGGGGTACGCTCTGGGGCCAACGTCCTGACTTTC
>TRBV30|NA|NA|13|TRBJ2-7
CAWSRVQDYEQYF
TGTGCCTGGAGTAGAGTACAGGACTACGAGCAGTACTTC
>TRBV24-1|NA|TRBD1|16|TRBJ2-3
CATSDSRTGNTDTQYF
TGTGCCACCAGTGATTCTAGGACAGGGAACACAGATACGCAGTATTTT
>TRBV6-6|NA|NA|14|TRBJ1-5
CASSYGTPLQPQHF
TGTGCCAGCAGTTACGGGACACCGCTCCAGCCCCAGCATTTT
>TRBV5-4|NA|NA|16|TRBJ1-2
CASSLVGTSHNYGYTF
TGTGCCAGCAGCTTGGTAGGGACATCACATAACTATGGCTACACCTTC
>TRBV7-2|NA|TRBD2|14|TRBJ2-5
CASSFERGLSAQYF
TGTGCCAGCAGCTTTGAGCGGGGCCTTTCGGCCCAGTACTTC
>TRBV18|NA|NA|14|TRBJ1-5
CASSREYSNQPQHF
TGTGCCAGCTCAAGAGAATATAGCAATCAGCCCCAGCATTTT
>TRBV6-2/TRBV6-3|NA|TRBD2|16|TRBJ2-1
CASSNTLAGDHNEQFF
TGTGCCAGCAGCAATACTCTAGCGGGGGACCACAATGAGCAGTTCTTC
>TRBV27|NA|NA|16|TRBJ2-3
CASSPYGGMRSDTQYF
TGTGCCAGCAGTCCTTATGGGGGGATGAGGTCAGATACGCAGTATTTT
>TRBV10-3|few|NA|13|TRBJ1-2
CAIRTALAYGYTF
TGTGCCATCAGAACAGCCCTGGCCTATGGCTACACCTTC
>TRBV5-1|NA|TRBD1|15|TRBJ1-1
CASSTNRGGNTEAFF
TGCGCCAGCAGTACCAACAGGGGGGGAAACACTGAAGCTTTCTTT
>TRBV7-9|NA|NA|15|TRBJ2-3
CASSPQGLSTDTQYF
TGTGCCAGCAGCCCCCAGGGCCTCTCAACAGATACGCAGTATTTT
>TRBV21-1|NA|NA|13|TRBJ2-7
CASTGDRGNEQYF
TGTGCCAGCACGGGCGACAGGGGGAACGAGCAGTACTTC
>TRBV7-9|NA|TRBD1|15|TRBJ1-2
CASSLAHRGDYGYTF
TGTGCCAGCAGCTTAGCCCACAGGGGTGACTATGGCTACACCTTC
>TRBV11-2|NA|TRBD2|16|TRBJ2-3
CASSLNPSGGADTQYF
TGTGCCAGCAGCTTAAACCCTAGCGGGGGAGCAGATACGCAGTATTTT